This T cell receptor beta chain was profiled in a study of blood T cell repertoires in COVID-19 (dated by TCRdb to about 2020). Looking at the study overall: The collaborator samples originated in the United States, Italy and Spain and spanned the acute and convalescent phases of COVID-19. Samples were obtained from the ongoing ImmuneRACE study (first 160 participants) and from over a thousand subjects provided by 6 global collaborators. Where available, HLA class I and class II types were obtained from metadata supplied by the sample provider rather than from assay-based typing. The repertoires were released in a freely available public database meant as a resource for research on the immune response to SARS-CoV-2. The material from the prospective study consisted of cDNA or gDNA derived from T cells, B-cell-depleted T cells, or PBMCs. Deeply sampled blood TCRbeta repertoires from subjects exposed to, actively infected with, or recovered from COVID-19 were included in the dataset. Nearly every sample came with metadata listing a de-identified subject ID, COVID-19 status, age in years and sex.

A word on this clone: Its antigen specificity is not known. The input lacks base qualities; no much larger clone sits a single base away.

Paper-wide results and their limitations: How much clinical and demographic metadata was included differed by source and by participant, and the metadata was provided uncurated.

TCRbeta CDR3 regions were amplified from genomic DNA by means of the immunoSEQ Assay, a bias-controlled multiplex PCR. Per the authors' processing: The number of nucleated cells in each sample was estimated from the amplification of reference gene primers within the assay. To quantify the absolute abundance of each unique TCRbeta CDR3 rearrangement, sequence reads were collapsed and filtered. For each sample, productive Simpson clonality was calculated as the square root of Simpson's diversity index over productive rearrangements. Sourced from immuneACCESS, this table was stored by TCRdb with only in-frame sequences that have V and J called. A share of the clones is absent; for the studies checked, an unresolved V gene accounts for under half, and the remainder has no known explanation. V and J calls and clone size follow that table, whereas D and trimming were derived from the DNA. Here the sample has about 210,000 clones; 65% to 90% occur a single time. The leading ten clones occupy 3.5% to 4% of the sample.

CDR1 and CDR2 were assigned from the germline V gene (reference sequence) as MNHEY and SMNVEV. V and J are truncated by 2 bases and 1 base respectively, leaving an intervening sequence of 11 bases. The CDR3 holds 15 amino acids from the cysteine to the phenylalanine. Only CDR3 DNA is held: 45 bases, read in frame from base 1. Participants in the prospective study were aged roughly 18 to 100 years, lived in under 30 United States geographic areas, and enrolled through a virtual design. In the prospective study, participants were assigned to cohorts based on the clinical history participants reported in a screening survey and a study questionnaire. In the prospective study, whole blood, serum and a nasopharyngeal or oropharyngeal swab were collected from each participant by mobile phlebotomists. Participants in the prospective study had the option to provide additional blood draws and questionnaires over a roughly 2-month period. Blood samples from the prospective study were shipped frozen or at room temperature prior to DNA extraction.

The chain is encoded by TRBV27 joined to TRBJ1-1; the D gene is not confidently resolved. The receptor was isolated from a woman in her thirties or forties with acute COVID-19. The sample was PBMCs or T cells enriched from blood (not recorded which). The sequenced DNA is TGTGCCAGCAGTTTAACGCGGGGATGGAACACTGAAGCTTTCTTT. It translates to CASSLTRGWNTEAFF.